Listed below are T cell receptor beta chains from one sample, sequenced in a study of blood T cell repertoires in COVID-19. The data were produced by immunoSEQ multiplex PCR, yet TCRdb's version contains in-frame clones alone and is incomplete. This sample has some 170,000 clones, with approximately 88% found just once. The sample taken for sequencing was peripheral blood. Receptor source: a woman between 40 and 55 years old with COVID-19, enrolled during active disease. The conserved cysteine and the conserved F or W are not part of the CDR3 here. The order of the fields is V gene, J gene, CDR3 protein.

>TRBV4-2|TRBJ2-1
ASSQDQGTSGVNEQF
>TRBV5-8|TRBJ2-3
ASSWSRGSDTQY
>TRBV14|TRBJ2-7
ASTPGQGENEQY
>TRBV7-3|TRBJ2-3
ASSLGRKVSTDTQY
>TRBV10-1|TRBJ1-2
ASGTGYGYT
>TRBV14|TRBJ2-2
ASSQDPRGDTGELF
>TRBV29-1|TRBJ2-7
SGGEGVGQY
>TRBV6-6|TRBJ1-5
ASSYSEQNQPQH
>TRBV6-4|TRBJ1-4
ASSEQATNEKLF
>TRBV25-1|TRBJ1-1
ASRKRAADTEAF
>TRBV5-5|TRBJ1-1
ASSLSQGNTEAF
>TRBV19|TRBJ1-1
ASSILPGGDTEAF
>TRBV7-2|TRBJ2-5
ASSLGVDLAGPETQY
>TRBV6-1|TRBJ1-2
ASSDTVRNYGYT
>TRBV29-1|TRBJ2-1
SALGTSSSYNEQF
>TRBV28|TRBJ1-2
ARENRDYGYT
>TRBV19|TRBJ2-3
ASSMAGGDTQY
>TRBV28|TRBJ2-7
ASMQIRRATTSYEQY
>TRBV10-1|TRBJ2-7
ASSDMTSGEQY
>TRBV4-1|TRBJ1-5
ASSRYESSNQPQH
>TRBV5-8|TRBJ1-5
ASSVGRRNQPQH
>TRBV6-5|TRBJ1-1
ASSYSTGFGNTEAF
>TRBV6-5|TRBJ1-4
ASSYFGEPSSEKLF
>TRBV10-3|TRBJ1-2
AISEGIANYGYT
>TRBV4-1|TRBJ2-1
ASSQSPGGGAFNEQF
>TRBV7-2|TRBJ1-1
ASSLMRSEAF
>TRBV4-1|TRBJ2-7
ASSQDSLAGSSSYEQY
>TRBV7-9|TRBJ1-2
ASSLGDSYGYT
>TRBV19|TRBJ1-2
ASSTRKGQGYGYT
>TRBV28|TRBJ1-2
ASVSRRGHGYT
>TRBV29-1|TRBJ2-2
SVSSGGGRTGELF
>TRBV9|TRBJ1-6
ASSVGQSPWGALH
>TRBV5-4|TRBJ1-4
ASSLDFRGPGEKLF
>TRBV18|TRBJ1-1
ASSPVGGTEAF
>TRBV25-1|TRBJ1-1
ASSELQDGEAF
>TRBV7-8|TRBJ2-7
ASSLALIGGRVGYEQY
>TRBV12-5|TRBJ2-7
ASGLGTSGVGEQY
>TRBV29-1|TRBJ1-2
SAWDRGGYT
>TRBV10-3|TRBJ1-2
AISVQTGNYGYT
>TRBV7-9|TRBJ1-5
ASSPSRSVPGQPQH
>TRBV5-1|TRBJ2-7
ASSLGQVYEQY
>TRBV6-5|TRBJ1-2
ASTMTGGNGYT
>TRBV3-1/TRBV3-2|TRBJ2-7
ASSQEAGGGYEQY
>TRBV10-1|TRBJ1-2
ASSNRAGYT
>TRBV6-4|TRBJ2-1
ASSGPPLAALSYNEQF
>TRBV6-6|TRBJ1-2
ASSYPTGFAGYT
>TRBV5-1|TRBJ2-5
ASSPQGGKTQY
>TRBV15|TRBJ2-1
ATSRDGTGFYNEQF